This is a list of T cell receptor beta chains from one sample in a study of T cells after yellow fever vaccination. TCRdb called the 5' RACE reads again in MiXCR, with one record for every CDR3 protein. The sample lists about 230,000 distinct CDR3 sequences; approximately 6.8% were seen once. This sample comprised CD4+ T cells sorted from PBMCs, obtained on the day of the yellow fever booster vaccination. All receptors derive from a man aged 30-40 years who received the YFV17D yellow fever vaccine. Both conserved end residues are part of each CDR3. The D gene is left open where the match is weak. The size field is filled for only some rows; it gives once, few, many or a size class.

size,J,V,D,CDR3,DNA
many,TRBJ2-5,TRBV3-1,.,CASSQDQETQYF,TGTGCCAGCAGCCAAGACCAAGAGACCCAGTACTTC
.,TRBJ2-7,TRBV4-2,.,CASWQQIWGEQYF,TGTGCCAGCTGGCAGCAAATCTGGGGTGAGCAGTACTTC
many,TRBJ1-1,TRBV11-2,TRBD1,CASSYLDRGGTEAFF,TGTGCCAGCAGCTACCTTGACAGGGGAGGCACTGAAGCTTTCTTT
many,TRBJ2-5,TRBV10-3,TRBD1,CAISPQGTVMAQYF,TGTGCCATCAGTCCCCAAGGGACAGTTATGGCCCAGTACTTC
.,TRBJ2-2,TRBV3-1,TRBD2,CACTQTSGVNTGELFF,TGTGCCTGCACCCAAACTAGCGGAGTGAACACCGGGGAGCTGTTTTTT
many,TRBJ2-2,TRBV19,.,CASSLRDGELFF,TGTGCCAGTAGTTTAAGGGACGGGGAGCTGTTTTTT
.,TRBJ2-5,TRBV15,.,CATSRRPAETQYF,TGTGCCACCAGCAGAAGGCCAGCGGAGACCCAGTACTTC
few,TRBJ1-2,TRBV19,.,CASNPTQVPYGYTF,TGTGCCAGTAACCCAACCCAGGTACCCTATGGCTACACCTTC
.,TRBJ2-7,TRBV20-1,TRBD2,CSARGTSGMWDEQYF,TGCAGTGCTAGGGGGACTAGCGGGATGTGGGACGAGCAGTACTTC
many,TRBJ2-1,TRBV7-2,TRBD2,CASSPLAGGAGNEQFF,TGTGCCAGCAGCCCGCTAGCGGGAGGGGCGGGCAATGAGCAGTTCTTC
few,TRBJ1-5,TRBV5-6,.,CASSSRADQPQHF,TGTGCCAGCAGCTCCAGGGCGGATCAGCCCCAGCATTTT
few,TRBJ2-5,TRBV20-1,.,CSARSAAGETQYF,TGCAGTGCTAGAAGTGCTGCGGGCGAGACCCAGTACTTC
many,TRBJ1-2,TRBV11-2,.,CASSPRAGGGYTF,TGTGCCAGCAGCCCCAGGGCCGGTGGGGGCTACACCTTC
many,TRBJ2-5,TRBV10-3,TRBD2,CAISGRGGLAAQETQYF,TGTGCCATCAGTGGGAGAGGAGGACTAGCGGCACAAGAGACCCAGTACTTC
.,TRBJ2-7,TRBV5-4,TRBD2,CASSVSGRGTYEQYF,TGTGCCAGCAGCGTTAGCGGGAGGGGCACCTACGAGCAGTACTTC